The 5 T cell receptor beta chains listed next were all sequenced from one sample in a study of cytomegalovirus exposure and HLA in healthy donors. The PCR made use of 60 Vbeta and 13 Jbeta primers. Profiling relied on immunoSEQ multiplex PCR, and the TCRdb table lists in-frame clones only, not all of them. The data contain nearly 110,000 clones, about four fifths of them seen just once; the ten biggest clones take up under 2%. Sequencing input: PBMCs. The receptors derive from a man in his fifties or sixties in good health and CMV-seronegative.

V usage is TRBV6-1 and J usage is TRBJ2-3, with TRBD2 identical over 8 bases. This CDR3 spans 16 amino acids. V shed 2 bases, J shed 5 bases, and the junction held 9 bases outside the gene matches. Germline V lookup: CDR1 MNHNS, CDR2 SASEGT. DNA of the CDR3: TGTGCCAGCAGTGAATCCCCGCGGGGGGTAGGAGATACGCAGTATTTT. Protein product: CASSESPRGVGDTQYF.

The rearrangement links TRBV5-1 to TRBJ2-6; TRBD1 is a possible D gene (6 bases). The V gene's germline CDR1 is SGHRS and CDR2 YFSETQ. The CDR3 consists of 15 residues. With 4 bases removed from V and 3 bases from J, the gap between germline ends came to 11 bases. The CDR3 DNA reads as TGCGCCAGCAGCGCACAGGGTAGTGGGGCCAACGTCCTGACTTTC. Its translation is CASSAQGSGANVLTF.

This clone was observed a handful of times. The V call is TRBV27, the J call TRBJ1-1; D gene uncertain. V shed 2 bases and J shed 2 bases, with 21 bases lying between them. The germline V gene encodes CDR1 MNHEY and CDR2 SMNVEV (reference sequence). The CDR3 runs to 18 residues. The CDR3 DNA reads TGTGCCAGCAGTTTAAAGTCCCCCCCCCTGGCCGTCAACACTGAAGCTTTCTTT. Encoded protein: CASSLKSPPLAVNTEAFF.

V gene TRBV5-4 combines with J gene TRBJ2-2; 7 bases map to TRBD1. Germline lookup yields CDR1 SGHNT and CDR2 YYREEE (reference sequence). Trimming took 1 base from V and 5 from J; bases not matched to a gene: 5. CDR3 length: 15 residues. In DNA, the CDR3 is TGTGCCAGCAGCTTGAGGACAGGCGGAACCGGGGAGCTGTTTTTT. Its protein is CASSLRTGGTGELFF.

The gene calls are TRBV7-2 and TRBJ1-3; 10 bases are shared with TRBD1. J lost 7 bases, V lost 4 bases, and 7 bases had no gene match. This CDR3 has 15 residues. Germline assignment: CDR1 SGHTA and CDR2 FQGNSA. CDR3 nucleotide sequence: TGTGCCAGCAGCTCCGGGACAGGGGCCACGAACACCATATATTTT. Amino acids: CASSSGTGATNTIYF.